This T cell receptor (beta chain) was retrieved from a study of Graves' ophthalmopathy and Graves' hyperthyroidism. V was cut by 3 bases and J by 1 base, with 6 bases left in between. This CDR3 has 12 amino acids. Looked up from germline, CDR1 is SQVTM and CDR2 is ANQGSEA. The TCR beta CDR3 regions underwent amplification from RNA transcripts. First-round RT-PCR with HTBI primers preceded a second-round multiplex PCR. TCRdb itself ran the multiplex PCR reads through MiXCR, one entry per CDR3 protein. This table holds around 1,200,000 distinct CDR3 sequences, approximately 35% found once. This clonotype was seen at least ten times.

Sequencing input: peripheral blood or thyroid tissue (not recorded which). The genes are TRBV29-1 and TRBJ1-2; D gene uncertain. This clonotype was obtained from an adult man with Graves' hyperthyroidism. The chain's CDR3 is CSVEAFNYGYTF. For the CDR3, the DNA is TGCAGCGTTGAGGCCTTTAACTATGGCTACACCTTC. The variable domain in full, with the rest retrieved from reference TRBV29-1 and TRBJ1-2, is SAVISQKPSRDICQRGTSLTIQCQVDSQVTMMFWYRQQPGQSLTLIATANQGSEATYESGFVIDKFPISRPNLTFSTLTVSNMSPEDSSIYLCSVEAFNYGYTFGSGTRLTVV.